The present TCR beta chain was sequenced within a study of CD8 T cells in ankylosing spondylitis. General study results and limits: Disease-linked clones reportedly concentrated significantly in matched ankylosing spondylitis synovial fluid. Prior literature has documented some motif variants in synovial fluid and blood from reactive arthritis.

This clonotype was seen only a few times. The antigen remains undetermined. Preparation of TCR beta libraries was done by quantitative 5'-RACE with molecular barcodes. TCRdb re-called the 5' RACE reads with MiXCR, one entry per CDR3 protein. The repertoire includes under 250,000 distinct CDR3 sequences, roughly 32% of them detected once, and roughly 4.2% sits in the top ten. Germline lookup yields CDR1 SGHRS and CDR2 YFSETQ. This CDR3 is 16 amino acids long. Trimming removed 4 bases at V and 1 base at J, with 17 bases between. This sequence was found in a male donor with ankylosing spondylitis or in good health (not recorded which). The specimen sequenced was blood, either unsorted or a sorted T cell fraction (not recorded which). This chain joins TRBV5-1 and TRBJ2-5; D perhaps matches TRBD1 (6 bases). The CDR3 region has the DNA TGCGCCAGCAGCGGCCCCCGGGACAAGTTCCAAGAGACCCAGTACTTC. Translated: CASSGPRDKFQETQYF.